This T cell receptor beta chain was identified during a study of Ad26.COV2.S vaccination and SARS-CoV-2 variants. Stated treatment: roughly 19 received Ad26.COV2.S at low or high dose, single or two shots; roughly five received placebo; per-sample allocation not given. Day 63 after the first injection of vaccine or placebo was the sampling time. The CDR3 runs to 14 residues. Germline values: CDR1 MNHEY, CDR2 SVGAGI. After removal of 2 bases from V and 4 bases from J, the junction contained 3 bases not matched to a gene. Sequencing was performed with immunoSEQ multiplex PCR; in TCRdb, only in-frame clones are kept and a portion is missing. The sample comprises 410,000 or so clones, about nine tenths of which are singletons, and less than 2% rests with the top ten.

The specimen was peripheral blood, collected in a trial of Ad26.COV2.S vaccine versus placebo. The rearrangement joins TRBV6-5 to TRBJ2-7; the match to TRBD1 covers 9 bases. This receptor was obtained from a person aged 18-65 years who received the Ad26.COV2.S COVID-19 vaccine or a placebo. CDR3: CASSYLQGAYEQYF. The CDR3 DNA is TGTGCCAGCAGTTACCTACAGGGGGCGTACGAGCAGTACTTC.